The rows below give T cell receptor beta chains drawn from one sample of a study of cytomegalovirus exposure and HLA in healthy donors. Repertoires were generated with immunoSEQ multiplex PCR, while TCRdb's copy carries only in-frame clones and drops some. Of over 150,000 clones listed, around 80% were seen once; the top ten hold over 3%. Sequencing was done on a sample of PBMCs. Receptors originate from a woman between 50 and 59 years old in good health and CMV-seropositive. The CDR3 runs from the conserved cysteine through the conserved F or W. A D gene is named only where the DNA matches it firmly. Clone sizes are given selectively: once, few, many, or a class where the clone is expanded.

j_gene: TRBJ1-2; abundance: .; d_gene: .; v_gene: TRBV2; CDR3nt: TGTGCCAGCAGTGAACTCCAGGGGTCCTTGGGCTACACCTTC; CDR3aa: CASSELQGSLGYTF
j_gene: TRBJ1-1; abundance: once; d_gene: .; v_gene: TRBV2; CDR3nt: TGTGCCAGCAGTGGGGTGAACGGGGGGCTGACTGAAGCTTTCTTT; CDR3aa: CASSGVNGGLTEAFF
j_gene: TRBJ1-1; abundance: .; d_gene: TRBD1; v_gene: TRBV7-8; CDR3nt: TGTGCCAGCAGCTGGATGGGACAGGACAACACTGAAGCTTTCTTT; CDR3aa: CASSWMGQDNTEAFF
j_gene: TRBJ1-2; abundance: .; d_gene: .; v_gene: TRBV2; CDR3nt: TGTGCCAGCAGGATCAACAGGGAGCTTAACTATGGCTACACCTTC; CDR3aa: CASRINRELNYGYTF
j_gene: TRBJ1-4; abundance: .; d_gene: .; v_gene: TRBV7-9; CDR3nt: TGTGCCAGCAGCCTGACCGGAGACGAAAAACTGTTTTTT; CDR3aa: CASSLTGDEKLFF
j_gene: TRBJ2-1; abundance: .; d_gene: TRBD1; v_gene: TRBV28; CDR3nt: TGTGCCAGCAGCCCGCGGCCGACAGGGACCTACAATGAGCAGTTCTTC; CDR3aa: CASSPRPTGTYNEQFF
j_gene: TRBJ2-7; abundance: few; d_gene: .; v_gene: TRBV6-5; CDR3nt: TGTGCCAGCAGGGGAATGGGGGCTCAGTACTTC; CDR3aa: CASRGMGAQYF
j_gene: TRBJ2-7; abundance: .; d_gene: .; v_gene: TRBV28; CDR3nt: TGTGCCAGCAGTCCCCCCGCTCTAGGGGACTACGAGCAGTACTTC; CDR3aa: CASSPPALGDYEQYF
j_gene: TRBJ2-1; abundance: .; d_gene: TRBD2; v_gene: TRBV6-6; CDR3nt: TGTGCCAGCAGCTCGACTAGCGGGAGGGACAATGAGCAGTTCTTC; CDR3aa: CASSSTSGRDNEQFF
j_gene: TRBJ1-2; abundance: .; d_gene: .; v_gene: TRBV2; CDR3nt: TGTGCCAGCAGTGAAGACAGAGTTTTGTATGGCTACACCTTC; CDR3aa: CASSEDRVLYGYTF